There are a few counts of the clone carrying this TCR beta chain. As yet, its antigen is unknown. The Oncomine TCR Beta short-read assay was applied to DNA of cultured CD4+ T cells. TCRdb fed the PCR reads into MiXCR, producing one record per CDR3 protein. The sample lists some 15,000 distinct CDR3 sequences, roughly 44% occurring once. These data come from a study of vaccination and CD4 T cells after COVID-19. About the research overall: For three convalescent patients, sampling occurred both at day 14 and at days 161 to 241 after vaccination.

Time point denoted: late sampling 161 to 241 days after vaccination in a few convalescent patients. Treatment of the sample: 10-day PBMC culture with coronavirus spike peptide pools or control peptides (ViraFEST assay). This CDR3 region has 13 residues. The germline CDR1 and CDR2 sequences are DFQATT and SNEGSKA (reference sequence). With 0 bases removed from V and 1 base from J, the gap between germline ends came to 6 bases. This specimen consisted of CD4+ T cells from blood, cultured in vitro, obtained about 7 months after SARS-CoV-2 vaccination. The receptor comes from a human donor who had recovered from COVID-19. V usage is TRBV20-1 and J usage is TRBJ1-1, with D tentatively TRBD1 (6 bases). CDR3 in DNA: TGCAGTGCTAGAGACAGGGGGAACACTGAAGCTTTCTTT. Translation gives CSARDRGNTEAFF.